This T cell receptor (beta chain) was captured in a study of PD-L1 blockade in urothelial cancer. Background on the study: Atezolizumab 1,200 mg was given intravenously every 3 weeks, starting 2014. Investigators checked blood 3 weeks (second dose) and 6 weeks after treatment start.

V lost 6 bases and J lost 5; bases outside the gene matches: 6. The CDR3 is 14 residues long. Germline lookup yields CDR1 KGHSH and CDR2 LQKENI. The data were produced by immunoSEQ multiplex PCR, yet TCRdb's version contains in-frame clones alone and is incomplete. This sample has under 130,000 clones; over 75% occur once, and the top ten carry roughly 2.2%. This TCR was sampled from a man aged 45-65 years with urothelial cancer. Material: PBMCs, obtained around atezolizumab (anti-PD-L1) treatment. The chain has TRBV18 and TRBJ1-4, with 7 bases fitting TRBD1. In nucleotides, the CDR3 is TGTGCCAGCTCCCAGGACAGGCAGAATGAAAAACTGTTTTTT. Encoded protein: CASSQDRQNEKLFF.